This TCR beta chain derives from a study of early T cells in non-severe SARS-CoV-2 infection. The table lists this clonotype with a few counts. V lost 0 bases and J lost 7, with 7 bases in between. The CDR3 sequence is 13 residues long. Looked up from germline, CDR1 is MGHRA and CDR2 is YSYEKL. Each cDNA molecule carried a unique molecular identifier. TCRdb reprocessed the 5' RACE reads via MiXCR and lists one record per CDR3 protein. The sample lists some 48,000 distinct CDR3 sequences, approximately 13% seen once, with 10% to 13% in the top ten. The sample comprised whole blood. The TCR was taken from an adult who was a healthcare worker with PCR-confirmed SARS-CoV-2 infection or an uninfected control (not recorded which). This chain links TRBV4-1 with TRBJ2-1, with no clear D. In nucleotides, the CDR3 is TGCGCCAGCAGCCAAGATCAAGTTAATGAGCAGTTCTTC. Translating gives CASSQDQVNEQFF.